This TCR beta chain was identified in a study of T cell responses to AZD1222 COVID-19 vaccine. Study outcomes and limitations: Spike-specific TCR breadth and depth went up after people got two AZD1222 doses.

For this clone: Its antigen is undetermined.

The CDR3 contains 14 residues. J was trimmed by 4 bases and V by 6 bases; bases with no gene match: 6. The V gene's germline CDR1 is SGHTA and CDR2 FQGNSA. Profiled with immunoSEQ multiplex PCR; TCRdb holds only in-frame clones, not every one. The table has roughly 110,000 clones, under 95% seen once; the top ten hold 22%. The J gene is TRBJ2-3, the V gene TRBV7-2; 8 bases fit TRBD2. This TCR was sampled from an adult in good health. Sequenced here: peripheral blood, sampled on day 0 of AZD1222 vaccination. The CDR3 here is CASRPTGGPDTQYF. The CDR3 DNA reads TGTGCCAGCAGACCAACGGGGGGGCCAGATACGCAGTATTTT.